Many counts were recorded for the clone carrying this TCR beta chain. This sample is part of a study of T cells in Graves' hyperthyroidism and ophthalmopathy. RNA transcripts yielded amplified TCR beta CDR3 regions. An initial round of RT-PCR targeting the TCR CDR3 relied on the HTBI primer set. TCRdb called the multiplex PCR reads again in MiXCR, with one record for every CDR3 protein. This table has around 480,000 distinct CDR3 sequences, 13% to 15% appearing once. Trimming shortened V by 3 bases and J by 8 bases, and 7 bases separated the two germline ends. CDR3 size: 11 residues. The rearrangement links TRBV12-3 or TRBV12-4 to TRBJ1-1; tentative D call: TRBD1 (5 bases). This receptor was obtained from a woman under 30 with Graves' hyperthyroidism. The sample was blood. CDR3 sequence reads: CASSFNREAFF. The CDR3 nucleotides are TGTGCCAGCAGTTTTAACAGGGAAGCTTTCTTT.